This is a list of T cell receptor beta chains from one sample in a study of response to subunit inactivated influenza vaccine. Each CDR3 protein gets one entry after TCRdb re-called the RT-PCR reads with MiXCR. The sample gives around 200,000 distinct CDR3 sequences, 7.5% to 10% of which show up once; around 9.9% is in the top ten. The sample in question was non-naive T cells sorted from PBMCs, obtained on the day of vaccination. Every receptor here comes from a man aged 50 to 59 who received an inactivated influenza vaccine. Both conserved end residues are part of each CDR3. The order of the fields is clone size, V gene, D gene, J gene, CDR3 DNA, CDR3 protein. The D gene is left open where the match is weak. Size values are once, few and many counts, or a class for expanded clones, and some rows have none.

abundance: many; v_gene: TRBV6-5; d_gene: TRBD1; j_gene: TRBJ2-5; CDR3nt: TGTGCCAGCAGTTCGGGACAGAGGTGGGAGACCCAGTACTTC; CDR3aa: CASSSGQRWETQYF
abundance: few; v_gene: TRBV7-9; d_gene: .; j_gene: TRBJ2-2; CDR3nt: TGTGCCAGCACCTTGTTTCGGGCGACGGACACCGGGGAGCTGTTTTTT; CDR3aa: CASTLFRATDTGELFF
abundance: .; v_gene: TRBV6-2/TRBV6-3; d_gene: TRBD2; j_gene: TRBJ2-7; CDR3nt: TGTGCCAGCAGTTACCAGCGGGGGCTATCCTACGAGCAGTACTTC; CDR3aa: CASSYQRGLSYEQYF
abundance: .; v_gene: TRBV6-2/TRBV6-3; d_gene: TRBD2; j_gene: TRBJ2-3; CDR3nt: TGTGCCAGCAGTGGGGGACTAGCGGGAGGTACGCAGTATTTT; CDR3aa: CASSGGLAGGTQYF
abundance: few; v_gene: TRBV9; d_gene: TRBD1; j_gene: TRBJ1-4; CDR3nt: TGTGCCAGCAGCGGACAGGGGAATGAAAAACTGTTTTTT; CDR3aa: CASSGQGNEKLFF
abundance: many; v_gene: TRBV10-1; d_gene: TRBD1; j_gene: TRBJ1-2; CDR3nt: TGCGCCAGCAGTGCATCTCGGGACAGCGTCTATGGCTACACCTTC; CDR3aa: CASSASRDSVYGYTF
abundance: many; v_gene: TRBV10-3; d_gene: .; j_gene: TRBJ2-3; CDR3nt: TGTGCCATCAGTGAGTCCCCCGCAGTCACAGATACGCAGTATTTT; CDR3aa: CAISESPAVTDTQYF
abundance: few; v_gene: TRBV7-9; d_gene: .; j_gene: TRBJ2-2; CDR3nt: TGTGCCAGCAGCTTCTTTAGTGGAAACACCGGGGAGCTGTTTTTT; CDR3aa: CASSFFSGNTGELFF
abundance: many; v_gene: TRBV12-3/TRBV12-4; d_gene: .; j_gene: TRBJ1-5; CDR3nt: TGTGCCAGCAGTCCACGGCTAGCAAATCAGCCCCAGCATTTT; CDR3aa: CASSPRLANQPQHF
abundance: .; v_gene: TRBV6-1; d_gene: TRBD2; j_gene: TRBJ2-7; CDR3nt: TGTGCCAGCAGGAATTTGGGCGGGGGGCGGTACGAGCAGTACTTC; CDR3aa: CASRNLGGGRYEQYF
abundance: .; v_gene: TRBV7-9; d_gene: TRBD1; j_gene: TRBJ1-5; CDR3nt: TGTGCCAGCAGCATCGGGACAGGGAAGAATCAGCCCCAGCATTTT; CDR3aa: CASSIGTGKNQPQHF
abundance: many; v_gene: TRBV5-1; d_gene: TRBD2; j_gene: TRBJ2-2; CDR3nt: TGCGCCAGCAGCCCAGTGACTAGCGGGAGCGGCGGGGAGCTGTTTTTT; CDR3aa: CASSPVTSGSGGELFF
abundance: many; v_gene: TRBV9; d_gene: TRBD2; j_gene: TRBJ2-1; CDR3nt: TGTGCCAGCAGCCCAGGACTAGCGGGAGGCAATGAGCAGTTCTTC; CDR3aa: CASSPGLAGGNEQFF
abundance: few; v_gene: TRBV9; d_gene: .; j_gene: TRBJ1-1; CDR3nt: TGTGCCAGCAGCGGCGGGACACCCGGGCCCGGCACTGAAGCTTTCTTT; CDR3aa: CASSGGTPGPGTEAFF
abundance: .; v_gene: TRBV29-1; d_gene: .; j_gene: TRBJ1-2; CDR3nt: TGCAGCGTCCGCACCGGGGGAGGGGGGTCTCCCATCTATGGCTACACCTTC; CDR3aa: CSVRTGGGGSPIYGYTF
abundance: many; v_gene: TRBV20-1; d_gene: .; j_gene: TRBJ2-5; CDR3nt: TGCAGTGCTAGTCCGGGGGCGAGCCAAGAGACCCAGTACTTC; CDR3aa: CSASPGASQETQYF
abundance: .; v_gene: TRBV5-1; d_gene: .; j_gene: TRBJ1-6; CDR3nt: TGCGCCAGCAGCTTTGGTGTTGGGGGGCGTAATTCACCCCTCCACTTT; CDR3aa: CASSFGVGGRNSPLHF
abundance: many; v_gene: TRBV5-1; d_gene: TRBD1; j_gene: TRBJ2-3; CDR3nt: TGCGCCAGCAGCGTGGGGACAGGGGGAGGAGATACGCAGTATTTT; CDR3aa: CASSVGTGGGDTQYF
abundance: .; v_gene: TRBV12-3/TRBV12-4; d_gene: .; j_gene: TRBJ2-7; CDR3nt: TGTGCCAGCAGTTTAGCGTTGAGTAGCGGAACTACCCCCTACGAGCAGTACTTC; CDR3aa: CASSLALSSGTTPYEQYF
abundance: few; v_gene: TRBV20-1; d_gene: TRBD2; j_gene: TRBJ2-7; CDR3nt: TGCAGTGCTACAACTAGCGGGAGCTCCTACGAGCAGTACTTC; CDR3aa: CSATTSGSSYEQYF
abundance: few; v_gene: TRBV6-2/TRBV6-3; d_gene: .; j_gene: TRBJ1-2; CDR3nt: TGTATTACCAGCGGCGTCGGAGGCTACACCTTC; CDR3aa: CITSGVGGYTF
abundance: few; v_gene: TRBV7-6; d_gene: TRBD2; j_gene: TRBJ2-2; CDR3nt: TGTGCCAGCAGCCTAACCGGGACTAGCGGGGGGTTCACCGGGGAGCTGTTTTTT; CDR3aa: CASSLTGTSGGFTGELFF
abundance: many; v_gene: TRBV15; d_gene: .; j_gene: TRBJ2-3; CDR3nt: TGTGCCACCAGCAGTGGAGATAGCGGTATTCGGGATACGCAGTATTTT; CDR3aa: CATSSGDSGIRDTQYF
abundance: few; v_gene: TRBV12-3/TRBV12-4; d_gene: .; j_gene: TRBJ2-7; CDR3nt: TGTGCCAGCAGCCACTCCGGGGGGCTTCCCTACGAGCAGTACTTC; CDR3aa: CASSHSGGLPYEQYF
abundance: many; v_gene: TRBV20-1; d_gene: .; j_gene: TRBJ2-1; CDR3nt: TGCAGTGCTAACCGGGCCAATGAGCAGTTCTTC; CDR3aa: CSANRANEQFF
abundance: many; v_gene: TRBV6-2/TRBV6-3; d_gene: TRBD1; j_gene: TRBJ1-5; CDR3nt: TGTGCCAGCAGTTACCACAGACAGGGAATTGGCAATCAGCCCCAGCATTTT; CDR3aa: CASSYHRQGIGNQPQHF
abundance: .; v_gene: TRBV18; d_gene: TRBD1; j_gene: TRBJ1-2; CDR3nt: TGTGCCAGCTCCCCCGGGACAGGCTCCTTCGATGGCTACACCTTC; CDR3aa: CASSPGTGSFDGYTF
abundance: many; v_gene: TRBV3-1; d_gene: TRBD2; j_gene: TRBJ2-1; CDR3nt: TGTGCCAGCAGCCACAGAGGACTAGCGGGGTGGAGCTCCTACAATGAGCAGTTCTTC; CDR3aa: CASSHRGLAGWSSYNEQFF
abundance: .; v_gene: TRBV5-4; d_gene: .; j_gene: TRBJ1-4; CDR3nt: TGTGCCAGCAGCTCTACAGGCGCAACTAATGAAAAACTGTTTTTT; CDR3aa: CASSSTGATNEKLFF
abundance: few; v_gene: TRBV10-3; d_gene: TRBD2; j_gene: TRBJ2-7; CDR3nt: TGTGCCATCAGTGAGTCTCCAGCGGGAGGTGGCGAGCAGTACTTC; CDR3aa: CAISESPAGGGEQYF